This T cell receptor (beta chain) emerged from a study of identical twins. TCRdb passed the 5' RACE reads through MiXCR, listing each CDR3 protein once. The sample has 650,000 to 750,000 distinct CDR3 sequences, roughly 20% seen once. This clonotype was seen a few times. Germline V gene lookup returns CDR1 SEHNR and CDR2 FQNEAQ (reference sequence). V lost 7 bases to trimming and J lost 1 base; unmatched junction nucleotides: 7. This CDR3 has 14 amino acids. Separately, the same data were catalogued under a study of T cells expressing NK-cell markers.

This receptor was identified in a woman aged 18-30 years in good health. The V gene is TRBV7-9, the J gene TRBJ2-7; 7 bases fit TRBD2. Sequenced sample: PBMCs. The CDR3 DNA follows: TGTGCCAGCACTCAGGGAGCGGGATCCTACGAGCAGTACTTC. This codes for CASTQGAGSYEQYF.